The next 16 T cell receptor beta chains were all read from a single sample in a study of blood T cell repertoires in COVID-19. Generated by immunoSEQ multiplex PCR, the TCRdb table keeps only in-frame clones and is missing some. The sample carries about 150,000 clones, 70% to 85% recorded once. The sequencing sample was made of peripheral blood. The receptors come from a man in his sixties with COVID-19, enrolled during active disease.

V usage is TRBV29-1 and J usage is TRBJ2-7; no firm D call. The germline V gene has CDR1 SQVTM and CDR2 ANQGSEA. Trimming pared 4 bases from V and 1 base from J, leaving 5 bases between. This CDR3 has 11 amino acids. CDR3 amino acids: CSVAGSYEQYF. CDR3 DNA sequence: TGCAGCGTTGCCGGGTCCTACGAGCAGTACTTC.

CDR3 DNA sequence: TGTGCCAGCAGTTATACAGGGGCCCAGCCCCAGCATTTT. Translated, it gives CASSYTGAQPQHF. The chain employs TRBV28 and TRBJ1-5, with 7 bases lining up with TRBD1. J lost 7 bases, V lost 4 bases, and 4 bases had no gene match. The CDR3 length is 13 residues. The germline CDR1 and CDR2 sequences are MDHEN and SYDVKM.

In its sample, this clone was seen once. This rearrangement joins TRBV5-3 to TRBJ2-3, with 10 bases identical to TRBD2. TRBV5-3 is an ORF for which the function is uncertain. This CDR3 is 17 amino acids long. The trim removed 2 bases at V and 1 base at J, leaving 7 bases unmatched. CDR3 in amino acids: CARSFWAGTSGTDTQYF. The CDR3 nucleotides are TGTGCCAGAAGCTTTTGGGCCGGGACTAGCGGCACAGATACGCAGTATTTT.

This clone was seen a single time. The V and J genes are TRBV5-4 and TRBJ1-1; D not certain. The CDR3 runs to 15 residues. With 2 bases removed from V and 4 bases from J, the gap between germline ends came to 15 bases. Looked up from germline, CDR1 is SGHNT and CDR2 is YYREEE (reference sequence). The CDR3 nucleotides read TGTGCCAGCAGCTTCCTTGGGAATGAGGGCACTGAAGCTTTCTTT. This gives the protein CASSFLGNEGTEAFF.

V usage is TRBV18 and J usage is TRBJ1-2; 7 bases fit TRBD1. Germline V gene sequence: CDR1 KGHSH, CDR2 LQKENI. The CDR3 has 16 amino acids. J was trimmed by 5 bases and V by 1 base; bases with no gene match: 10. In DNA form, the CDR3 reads TGTGCCAGCTCACCACGGGAAGGGGGCGTCTTATATGGCTACACCTTC. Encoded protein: CASSPREGGVLYGYTF.

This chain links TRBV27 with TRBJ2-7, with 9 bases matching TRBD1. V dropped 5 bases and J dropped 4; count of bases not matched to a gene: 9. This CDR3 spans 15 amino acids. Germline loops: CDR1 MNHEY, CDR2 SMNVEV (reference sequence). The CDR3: CASSTGGQGEYEQYF. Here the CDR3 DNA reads TGTGCCAGCAGTACCGGGGGACAGGGAGAATACGAGCAGTACTTC.

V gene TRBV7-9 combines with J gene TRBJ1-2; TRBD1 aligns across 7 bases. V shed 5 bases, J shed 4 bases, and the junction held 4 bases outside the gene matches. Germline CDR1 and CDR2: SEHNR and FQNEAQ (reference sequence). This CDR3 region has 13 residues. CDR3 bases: TGTGCCAGCAGCACCGGGACAGCCTATGGCTACACCTTC. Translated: CASSTGTAYGYTF.

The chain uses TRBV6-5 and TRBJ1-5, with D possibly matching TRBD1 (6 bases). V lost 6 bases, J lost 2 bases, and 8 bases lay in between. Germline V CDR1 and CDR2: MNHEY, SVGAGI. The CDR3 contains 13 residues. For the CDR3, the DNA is TGTGCCAGCAGGGCAGGGGGCAATCAGCCCCAGCATTTT. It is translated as CASRAGGNQPQHF.

The CDR3 region is CASSLGVAGTQETQYF. CDR3 sequence (DNA): TGTGCCAGCAGCTTGGGGGTAGCGGGGACTCAAGAGACCCAGTACTTC. The chain couples TRBV5-6 to TRBJ2-5, with 8 bases matching TRBD2. V trimming: 0 bases; J trimming: 2 bases; junction bases outside the gene matches: 6. The CDR3 runs to 16 residues. Looked up from germline, CDR1 is SGHDT and CDR2 is YYEEEE.

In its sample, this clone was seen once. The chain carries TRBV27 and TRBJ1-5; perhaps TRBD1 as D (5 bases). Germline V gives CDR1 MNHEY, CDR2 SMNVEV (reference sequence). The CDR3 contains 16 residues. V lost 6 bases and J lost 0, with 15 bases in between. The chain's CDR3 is CASRMGGFYSNQPQHF. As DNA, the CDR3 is TGTGCCAGCAGGATGGGGGGATTCTATAGCAATCAGCCCCAGCATTTT.

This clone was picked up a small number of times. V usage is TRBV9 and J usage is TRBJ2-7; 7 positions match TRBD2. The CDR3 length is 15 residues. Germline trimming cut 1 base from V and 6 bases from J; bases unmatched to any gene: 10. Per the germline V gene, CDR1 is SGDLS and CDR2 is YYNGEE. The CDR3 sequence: CASSVWRGGLFEQYF. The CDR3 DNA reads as TGTGCCAGCAGCGTATGGAGGGGAGGGCTATTCGAGCAGTACTTC.

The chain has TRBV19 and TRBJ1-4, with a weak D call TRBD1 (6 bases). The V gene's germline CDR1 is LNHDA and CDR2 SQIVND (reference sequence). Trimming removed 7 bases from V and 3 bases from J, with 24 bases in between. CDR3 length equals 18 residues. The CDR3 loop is CASTPPGQTTGANEKLFF. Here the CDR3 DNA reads TGTGCCAGTACCCCTCCGGGACAAACAACCGGGGCTAATGAAAAACTGTTTTTT.

CDR3 DNA: TGTGCCAGTACCTTGGGGGGGACCACTAGCACAGATACGCAGTATTTT. This codes for CASTLGGTTSTDTQYF. This chain uses TRBV3-1 (or the pseudogene TRBV3-2) with TRBJ2-3, with 7 bases matching TRBD2. CDR3 length: 16 amino acids. V lost 9 bases to trimming and J lost 0 bases; unmatched junction nucleotides: 12. Looked up from germline, CDR1 is LGHDT and CDR2 is YNNKEL (reference sequence).

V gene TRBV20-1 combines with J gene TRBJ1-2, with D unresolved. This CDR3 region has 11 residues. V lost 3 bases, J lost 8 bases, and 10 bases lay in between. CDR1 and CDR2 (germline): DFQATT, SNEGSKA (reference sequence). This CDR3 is CSASRPRGYTF. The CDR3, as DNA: TGCAGTGCTAGCCGGCCTAGGGGCTACACCTTC.

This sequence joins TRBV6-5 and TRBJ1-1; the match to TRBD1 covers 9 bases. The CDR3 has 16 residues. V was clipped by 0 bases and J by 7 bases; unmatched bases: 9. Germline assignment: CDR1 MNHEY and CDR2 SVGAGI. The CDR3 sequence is CASSYSIAQGAGEAFF. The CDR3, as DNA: TGTGCCAGCAGTTACTCGATCGCACAGGGGGCAGGTGAAGCTTTCTTT.

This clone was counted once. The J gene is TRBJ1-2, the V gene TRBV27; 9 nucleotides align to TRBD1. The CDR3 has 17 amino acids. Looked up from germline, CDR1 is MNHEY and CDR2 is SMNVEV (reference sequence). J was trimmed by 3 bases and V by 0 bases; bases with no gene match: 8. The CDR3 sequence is CASSLSDRGGVYYGYTF. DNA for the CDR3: TGTGCCAGCAGTTTATCGGACAGGGGAGGGGTTTACTATGGCTACACCTTC.